The rows below give T cell receptor beta chains drawn from one sample of a study of Graves' ophthalmopathy and Graves' hyperthyroidism. TCRdb re-called the multiplex PCR reads through MiXCR, storing one row per CDR3 protein. Here the sample spans nearly 400,000 distinct CDR3 sequences, approximately 16% being singletons. Sequencing was performed on peripheral blood. Receptor source: a woman in her late teens or twenties with Graves' ophthalmopathy. Each CDR3 is given with its conserved first and last residue. The D gene is left open where the match is weak. The listing skips clone size in some rows; elsewhere it reads once, few, many or a size class.

DNA | CDR3 | size | J | D | V | length
TGTGCCGCGTCACCAGGGACTAGCGGGAGGGCTTTCGAGCAGTACTTC | CAASPGTSGRAFEQYF | many | TRBJ2-7 | TRBD2 | TRBV11-2 | 16
TGTGCCAGCAGTTTAGTGGCTAGCGGTAAAAACATTCAGTACTTC | CASSLVASGKNIQYF | many | TRBJ2-4 | TRBD2 | TRBV28 | 15
TGTGCCAGCAGCCCCGAATCCGCGAACACCGGGGAGCTGTTTTTT | CASSPESANTGELFF | . | TRBJ2-2 | . | TRBV7-3 | 15
TGTGCCAGCAGTTTGGAAGTGGACAGGGCTTACGAGCAGTACTTC | CASSLEVDRAYEQYF | many | TRBJ2-7 | TRBD1 | TRBV28 | 15
TGTGCCAGCAGTTCCCTCCGACAGGCCCCAGAGACCCAGTACTTC | CASSSLRQAPETQYF | many | TRBJ2-5 | . | TRBV6-6 | 15
TGTGCCAGCAGCTTAGCAAGGCTAGCGGGTACAGAGACCCAGTACTTC | CASSLARLAGTETQYF | . | TRBJ2-5 | TRBD2 | TRBV7-2 | 16
TGTGCCAGCCGAAACGGGGAATCCTACGAGCAGTACTTC | CASRNGESYEQYF | many | TRBJ2-7 | . | TRBV28 | 13
TGTGCCAGCAGTTACGCCGTCCACTCTGGAAACACCGTATATTTT | CASSYAVHSGNTVYF | . | TRBJ1-3 | . | TRBV6-2/TRBV6-3 | 15
TGTGCCAGCAGCCACCGGGACAGGGGACGTTTTAAGGTAGCTTTCTTT | CASSHRDRGRFKVAFF | . | TRBJ1-1 | TRBD1 | TRBV12-3/TRBV12-4 | 16
TGTGCCAGCAGCCTAGGCAGGGTGAGCTCTGGAAACACCATATATTTT | CASSLGRVSSGNTIYF | . | TRBJ1-3 | . | TRBV11-2 | 16
TGTGCCAGCAGCTCGGGGGGCCTCGGGCCCTCGTGGCGCGGGGAGCTGTTTTTT | CASSSGGLGPSWRGELFF | . | TRBJ2-2 | . | TRBV14 | 18
TGTGCCAGCAGTCAATTGTACTACGAGCAGTACTTC | CASSQLYYEQYF | many | TRBJ2-7 | . | TRBV28 | 12
TGCGCCAGCAGCACCGGACAGGGGATTACTGAAGCTTTCTTT | CASSTGQGITEAFF | many | TRBJ1-1 | TRBD1 | TRBV5-1 | 14
TGTGCCAGCCGCGACGGAGGACTGAACACTGAAGCTTTCTTT | CASRDGGLNTEAFF | many | TRBJ1-1 | . | TRBV6-2/TRBV6-3 | 14
TGTGCCTGGAGCCCTCGGAGTTCACCCCTCCACTTT | CAWSPRSSPLHF | . | TRBJ1-6 | . | TRBV30 | 12
TGCAGCGTTGAGATACTTTACGAGCAGTACTTC | CSVEILYEQYF | many | TRBJ2-7 | . | TRBV29-1 | 11
TGTGCCAGCACCTCGAAAGGTCTGGCAGGGGAGCTGTTTTTT | CASTSKGLAGELFF | many | TRBJ2-2 | . | TRBV27 | 14
TGTGCCAGCGGGAAGGTTAAGGACGGGGAGCTGTTTTTT | CASGKVKDGELFF | . | TRBJ2-2 | . | TRBV2 | 13
TGTGCCTGGAGTGTAGTGGGATACTCCTACGAGCAGTACTTC | CAWSVVGYSYEQYF | many | TRBJ2-7 | . | TRBV30 | 14
TGTGCCAGCAGTTTATACAGGGGGCCCCAGCATTTT | CASSLYRGPQHF | many | TRBJ1-5 | TRBD1 | TRBV28 | 12
TGTGCCAGCTCATATCAACAAGGGAATCAGCCCCAGCATTTT | CASSYQQGNQPQHF | many | TRBJ1-5 | . | TRBV19 | 14
TGTGCCAGCAGTGCCTACCAGGGGGTCCACGAGCAGTACTTC | CASSAYQGVHEQYF | many | TRBJ2-7 | TRBD1 | TRBV12-3/TRBV12-4 | 14
TGTGCCAGCAGTCCGGGCAGAGACAACTATGGCTACACCTTC | CASSPGRDNYGYTF | . | TRBJ1-2 | . | TRBV6-1 | 14
TGTGCCAGCAGTTACTCAAGGGAGGGAAACACCATATATTTT | CASSYSREGNTIYF | many | TRBJ1-3 | . | TRBV6-5 | 14
TGTGCCACCGCACACCCTATGATCATGAACACTGAAGCTTTCTTT | CATAHPMIMNTEAFF | many | TRBJ1-1 | . | TRBV6-2/TRBV6-3 | 15
TGTGCCAGCAGTCAGGCGAAGAACACTGAAGCTTTCTTT | CASSQAKNTEAFF | many | TRBJ1-1 | . | TRBV6-1 | 13
TGTGCCAGCAGTGCGGAAGGACGGATCCAAGAGACCCAGTACTTC | CASSAEGRIQETQYF | many | TRBJ2-5 | . | TRBV6-1 | 15
TGTGCCAGCAGTTTACGGACGGCGGGGGAGCAGTACTTC | CASSLRTAGEQYF | many | TRBJ2-7 | . | TRBV12-3/TRBV12-4 | 13
TGTGCCAGCAGTTCCCTGGACAGGGGGTACTACGAGCAGTACTTC | CASSSLDRGYYEQYF | many | TRBJ2-7 | TRBD1 | TRBV28 | 15
TGTGCCAGCAGTTTATTCCTCCCGGGACTAGCGGGAGGTTTCTACGAGCAGTACTTC | CASSLFLPGLAGGFYEQYF | many | TRBJ2-7 | TRBD2 | TRBV27 | 19
TGTGCCACCAGCGAGCCGGCCTTTCTGGGACTAGCGAATGCGACCCAGTACTTC | CATSEPAFLGLANATQYF | many | TRBJ2-5 | TRBD2 | TRBV15 | 18
TGTGCCAGCAGCGCCCGGGGCGGGAGGAGCGACGAGCAGTACTTC | CASSARGGRSDEQYF | many | TRBJ2-7 | TRBD2 | TRBV6-2/TRBV6-3 | 15
TGTGCCAGCAGTTTATCCCGGGACACGGCCTACGAGCAGTACTTC | CASSLSRDTAYEQYF | many | TRBJ2-7 | . | TRBV28 | 15
TGTGCCAGCAGCATCCAAACAGGGCGCGCTGAAGCTTTCTTT | CASSIQTGRAEAFF | many | TRBJ1-1 | . | TRBV13 | 14
TGTGCCAGCAGCCCTACTCCCGGGGGTCCCTATGGCTACACCTTC | CASSPTPGGPYGYTF | many | TRBJ1-2 | . | TRBV2 | 15
TGTGCCAGCAGCTTAGACTCCGGGACGGGACCTTGGGAGACCCAGTACTTC | CASSLDSGTGPWETQYF | . | TRBJ2-5 | . | TRBV11-2 | 17
TGTGCCAGCAGCGTAGAGGTGGGCAACTATGGCTACACCTTC | CASSVEVGNYGYTF | many | TRBJ1-2 | . | TRBV9 | 14
TGTGCCAGCAGCTTACCCCCCAGGGGCTACACCTTC | CASSLPPRGYTF | . | TRBJ1-2 | . | TRBV7-2 | 12
TGTGCCAGCAGCCAACGGACAGGGGTTGCCACCGGGGAGCTGTTTTTT | CASSQRTGVATGELFF | few | TRBJ2-2 | TRBD1 | TRBV11-2 | 16
TGTGCCAGCAGACCCCAGCAGAACACTGAAGCTTTCTTT | CASRPQQNTEAFF | . | TRBJ1-1 | . | TRBV12-3/TRBV12-4 | 13
TGTGCCAGCTGTTGGCGCGCGAAACTTCAAGAGACCCAGTACTTC | CASCWRAKLQETQYF | few | TRBJ2-5 | . | TRBV12-3/TRBV12-4 | 15
TGTGCCAGCAGCCCCGTGGGCTGGGGGCAGTACTTC | CASSPVGWGQYF | many | TRBJ2-7 | . | TRBV12-3/TRBV12-4 | 12